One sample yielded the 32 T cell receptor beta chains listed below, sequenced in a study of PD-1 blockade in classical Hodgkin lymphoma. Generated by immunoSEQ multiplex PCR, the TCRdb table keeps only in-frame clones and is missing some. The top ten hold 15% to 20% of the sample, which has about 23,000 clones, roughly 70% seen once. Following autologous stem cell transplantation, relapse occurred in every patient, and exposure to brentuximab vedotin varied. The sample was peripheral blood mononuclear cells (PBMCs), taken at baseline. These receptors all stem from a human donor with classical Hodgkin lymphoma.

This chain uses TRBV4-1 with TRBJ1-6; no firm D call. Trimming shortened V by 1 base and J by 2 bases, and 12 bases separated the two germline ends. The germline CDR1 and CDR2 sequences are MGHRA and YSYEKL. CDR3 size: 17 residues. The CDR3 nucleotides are TGCGCCAGCAGCCAAGTTAGAGGGTGGACCTATAATTCACCCCTCCACTTT. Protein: CASSQVRGWTYNSPLHF.

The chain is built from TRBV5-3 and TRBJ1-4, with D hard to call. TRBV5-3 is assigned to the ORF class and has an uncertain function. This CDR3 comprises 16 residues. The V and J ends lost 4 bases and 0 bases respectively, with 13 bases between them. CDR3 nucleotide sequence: TGTGCCAGAAGCCTGGAGGACGGGACAACTAATGAAAAACTGTTTTTT. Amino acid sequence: CARSLEDGTTNEKLFF.

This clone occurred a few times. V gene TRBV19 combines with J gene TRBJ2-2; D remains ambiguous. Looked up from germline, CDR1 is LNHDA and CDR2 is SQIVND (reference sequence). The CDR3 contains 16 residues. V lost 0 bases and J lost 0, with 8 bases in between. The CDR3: CASSIEGTSNTGELFF. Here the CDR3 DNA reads TGTGCCAGTAGTATAGAGGGCACTTCGAACACCGGGGAGCTGTTTTTT.

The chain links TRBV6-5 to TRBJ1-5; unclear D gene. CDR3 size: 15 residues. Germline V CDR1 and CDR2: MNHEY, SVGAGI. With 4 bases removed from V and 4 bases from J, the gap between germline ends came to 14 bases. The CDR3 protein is CASSSVSGSNQPQHF. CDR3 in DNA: TGTGCCAGCAGTTCCGTGTCGGGGAGTAATCAGCCCCAGCATTTT.

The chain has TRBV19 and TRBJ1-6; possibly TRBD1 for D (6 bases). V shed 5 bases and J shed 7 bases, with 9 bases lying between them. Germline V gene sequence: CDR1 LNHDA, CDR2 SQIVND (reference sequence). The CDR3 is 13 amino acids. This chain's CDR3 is CASSWTENSPLHF. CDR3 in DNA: TGTGCCAGTAGTTGGACAGAAAATTCACCCCTCCACTTT.

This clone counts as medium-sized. CDR3 sequence reads: CASSSTGPNQETQYF. Written as DNA, the CDR3 is TGTGCCAGCAGCTCGACAGGGCCTAACCAAGAGACCCAGTACTTC. The V call is TRBV7-2, the J call TRBJ2-5; 7 bases map to TRBD1. The CDR3 sequence is 15 residues long. The germline CDR1 and CDR2 sequences are SGHTA and FQGNSA. After removal of 4 bases from V and 0 bases from J, the junction contained 5 bases not matched to a gene.

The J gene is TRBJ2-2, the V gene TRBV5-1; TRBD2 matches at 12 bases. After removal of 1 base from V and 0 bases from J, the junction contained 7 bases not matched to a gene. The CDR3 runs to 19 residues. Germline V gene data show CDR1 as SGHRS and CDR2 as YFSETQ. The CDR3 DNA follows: TGCGCCAGCAGCTTGTTTCAACTAGCGGGGGGTTCGAACACCGGGGAGCTGTTTTTT. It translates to CASSLFQLAGGSNTGELFF.

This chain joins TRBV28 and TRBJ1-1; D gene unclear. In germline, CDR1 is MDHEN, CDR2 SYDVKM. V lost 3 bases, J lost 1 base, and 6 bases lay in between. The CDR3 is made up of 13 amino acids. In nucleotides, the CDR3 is TGTGCCAGCAGTTTCGGGTCGAACACTGAAGCTTTCTTT. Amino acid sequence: CASSFGSNTEAFF.

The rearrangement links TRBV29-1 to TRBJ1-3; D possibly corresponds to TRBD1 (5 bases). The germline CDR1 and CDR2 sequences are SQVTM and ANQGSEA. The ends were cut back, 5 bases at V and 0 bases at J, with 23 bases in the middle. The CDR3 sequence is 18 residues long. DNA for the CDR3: TGCAGCGTTCACGGGGTCGATCAGCCAGGGCCCTCTGGAAACACCATATATTTT. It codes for CSVHGVDQPGPSGNTIYF. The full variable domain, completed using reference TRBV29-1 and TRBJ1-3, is SAVISQKPSRDICQRGTSLTIQCQVDSQVTMMFWYRQQPGQSLTLIATANQGSEATYESGFVIDKFPISRPNLTFSTLTVSNMSPEDSSIYLCSVHGVDQPGPSGNTIYFGEGSWLTVV.

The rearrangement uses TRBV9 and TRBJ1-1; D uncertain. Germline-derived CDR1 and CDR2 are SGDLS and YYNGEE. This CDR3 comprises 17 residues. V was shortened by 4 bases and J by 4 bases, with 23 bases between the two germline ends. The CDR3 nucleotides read TGTGCCAGCAGCCCTAGTGTGGGCGGCATGGTAGGCACTGAAGCTTTCTTT. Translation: CASSPSVGGMVGTEAFF.

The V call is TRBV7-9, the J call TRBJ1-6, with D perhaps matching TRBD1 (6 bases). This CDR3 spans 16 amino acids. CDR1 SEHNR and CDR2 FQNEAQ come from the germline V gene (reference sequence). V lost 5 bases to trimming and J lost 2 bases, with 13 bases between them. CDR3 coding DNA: TGTGCCAGCAGCAACAGGGTCGGGACCTATAATTCACCCCTCCACTTT. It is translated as CASSNRVGTYNSPLHF.

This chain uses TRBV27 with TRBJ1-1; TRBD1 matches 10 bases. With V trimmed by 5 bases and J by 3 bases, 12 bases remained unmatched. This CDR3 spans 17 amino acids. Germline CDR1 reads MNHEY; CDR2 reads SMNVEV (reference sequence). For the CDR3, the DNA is TGTGCCAGCAGTACGGGACAGGGGCCGCGTCGGTACACTGAAGCTTTCTTT. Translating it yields CASSTGQGPRRYTEAFF.

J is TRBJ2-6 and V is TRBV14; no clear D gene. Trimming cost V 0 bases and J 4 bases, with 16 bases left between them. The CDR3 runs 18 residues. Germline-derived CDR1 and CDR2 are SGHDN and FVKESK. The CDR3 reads CASSQDIALLGGANVLTF. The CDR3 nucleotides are TGTGCCAGCAGCCAAGATATTGCCCTCCTAGGAGGGGCCAACGTCCTGACTTTC.

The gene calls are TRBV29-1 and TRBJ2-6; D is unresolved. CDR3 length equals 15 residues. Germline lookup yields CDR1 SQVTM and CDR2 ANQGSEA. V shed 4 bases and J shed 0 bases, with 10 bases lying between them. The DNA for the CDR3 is TGCAGCGTTGTGGACGATTTCTCTGGGGCCAACGTCCTGACTTTC. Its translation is CSVVDDFSGANVLTF.

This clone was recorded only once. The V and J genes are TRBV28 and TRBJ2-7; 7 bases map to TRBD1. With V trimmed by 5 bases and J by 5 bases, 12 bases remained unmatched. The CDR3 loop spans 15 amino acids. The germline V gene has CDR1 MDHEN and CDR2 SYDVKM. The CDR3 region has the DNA TGTGCCAGCAGTCCGATTAAACAGGGGTCCAACGAGCAGTACGTC. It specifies CASSPIKQGSNEQYV.

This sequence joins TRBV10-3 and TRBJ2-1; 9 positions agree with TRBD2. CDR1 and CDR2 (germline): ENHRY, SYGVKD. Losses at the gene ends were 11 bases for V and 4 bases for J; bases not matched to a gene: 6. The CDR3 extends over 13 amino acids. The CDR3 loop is CAAGTSRYNEQFF. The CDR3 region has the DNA TGTGCCGCTGGGACTAGCAGATACAATGAGCAGTTCTTC.

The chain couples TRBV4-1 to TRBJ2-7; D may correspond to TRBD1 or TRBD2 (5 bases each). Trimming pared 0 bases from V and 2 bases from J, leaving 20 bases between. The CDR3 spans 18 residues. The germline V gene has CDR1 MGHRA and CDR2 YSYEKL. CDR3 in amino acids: CASSQDPRTGTWTYEQYV. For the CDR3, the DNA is TGCGCCAGCAGCCAAGATCCAAGGACTGGGACGTGGACCTACGAGCAGTACGTC.

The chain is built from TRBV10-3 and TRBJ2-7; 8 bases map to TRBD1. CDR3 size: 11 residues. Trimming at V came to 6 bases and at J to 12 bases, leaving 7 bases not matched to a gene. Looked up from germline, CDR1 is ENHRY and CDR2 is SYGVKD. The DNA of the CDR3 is TGTGCCATCAGGAAACAGGGGGTCCTGTACGTC. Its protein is CAIRKQGVLYV.

For the CDR3, the DNA is TGTGCCAGTAGCGGGGGCGGCTCTGGAAACACCATATATTTT. As protein: CASSGGGSGNTIYF. The rearrangement joins TRBV19 to TRBJ1-3, with D perhaps matching TRBD1 (6 bases). Germline values: CDR1 LNHDA, CDR2 SQIVND (reference sequence). CDR3 length equals 14 residues. V was trimmed by 6 bases and J by 0 bases, leaving 9 bases between them.

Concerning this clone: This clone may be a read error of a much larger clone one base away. CDR3 bases: TGTGCCAGCAACTTAATGGTAGGTGGACAGCTGAACACTGAAGCTTTCTTT. Translating it yields CASNLMVGGQLNTEAFF. The gene calls are TRBV7-6 and TRBJ1-1; TRBD1 might be the D (6 bases). Germline loops: CDR1 SGHVS, CDR2 FNYEAQ. The CDR3 contains 17 residues.

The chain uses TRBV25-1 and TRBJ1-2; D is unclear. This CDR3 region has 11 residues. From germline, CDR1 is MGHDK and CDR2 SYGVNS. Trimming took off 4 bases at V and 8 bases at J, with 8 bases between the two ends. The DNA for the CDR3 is TGTGCCAGCAGTGGGTCGGGAGGCTACACCTTC. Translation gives CASSGSGGYTF.

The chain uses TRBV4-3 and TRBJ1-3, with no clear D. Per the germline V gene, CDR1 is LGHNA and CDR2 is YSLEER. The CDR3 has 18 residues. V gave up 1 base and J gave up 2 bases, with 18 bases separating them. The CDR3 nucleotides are TGCGCCAGCAGCCAAGGCTCAGGCCTCTCCCTTACTGGAAACACCATATATTTT. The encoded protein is CASSQGSGLSLTGNTIYF.

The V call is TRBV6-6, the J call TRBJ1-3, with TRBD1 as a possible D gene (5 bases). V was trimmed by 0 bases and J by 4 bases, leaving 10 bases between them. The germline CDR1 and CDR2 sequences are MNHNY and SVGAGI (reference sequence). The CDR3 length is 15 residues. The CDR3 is CASSYSGWGGNTIYF. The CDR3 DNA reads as TGTGCCAGCAGTTACTCGGGGTGGGGGGGAAACACCATATATTTT.

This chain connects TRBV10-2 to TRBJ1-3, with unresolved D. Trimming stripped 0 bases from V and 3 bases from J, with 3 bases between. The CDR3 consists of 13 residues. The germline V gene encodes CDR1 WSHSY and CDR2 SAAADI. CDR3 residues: CASSESGGNTIYF. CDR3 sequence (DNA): TGCGCCAGCAGTGAGTCGGGTGGAAACACCATATATTTT.

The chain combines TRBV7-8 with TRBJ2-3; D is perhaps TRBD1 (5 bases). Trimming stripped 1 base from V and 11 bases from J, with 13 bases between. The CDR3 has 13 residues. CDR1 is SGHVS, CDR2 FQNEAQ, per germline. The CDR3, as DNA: TGTGCCAGCAGCTTAGTTGGGCAGGGTGGGCAGTATTTT. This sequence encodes CASSLVGQGGQYF.

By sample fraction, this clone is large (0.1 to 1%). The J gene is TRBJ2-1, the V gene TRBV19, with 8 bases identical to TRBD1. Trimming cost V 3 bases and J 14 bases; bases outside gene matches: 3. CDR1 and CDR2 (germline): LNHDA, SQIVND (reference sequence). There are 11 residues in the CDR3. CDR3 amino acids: CASSIVGQEFF. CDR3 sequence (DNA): TGTGCCAGTAGTATCGTGGGACAGGAGTTCTTC.

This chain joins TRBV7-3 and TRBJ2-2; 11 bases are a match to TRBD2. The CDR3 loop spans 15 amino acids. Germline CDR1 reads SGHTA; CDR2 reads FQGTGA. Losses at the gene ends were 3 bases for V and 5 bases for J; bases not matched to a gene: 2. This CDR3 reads CASSFTSGRTGELFF. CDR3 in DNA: TGTGCCAGCAGCTTTACTAGCGGGAGAACCGGGGAGCTGTTTTTT.

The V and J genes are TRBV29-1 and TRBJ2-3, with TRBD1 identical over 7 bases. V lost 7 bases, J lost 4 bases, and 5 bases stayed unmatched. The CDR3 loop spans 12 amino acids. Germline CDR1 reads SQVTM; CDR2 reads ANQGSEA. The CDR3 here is CSARQGSDTQYF. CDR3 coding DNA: TGCAGCGCCCGACAGGGATCAGATACGCAGTATTTT.

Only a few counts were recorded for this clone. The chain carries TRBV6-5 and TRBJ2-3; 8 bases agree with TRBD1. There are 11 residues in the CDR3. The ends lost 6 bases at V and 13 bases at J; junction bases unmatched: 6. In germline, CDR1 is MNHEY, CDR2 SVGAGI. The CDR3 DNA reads TGTGCCAGCAGGACAGGGGAGGAGGAGTATTTT. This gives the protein CASRTGEEEYF.

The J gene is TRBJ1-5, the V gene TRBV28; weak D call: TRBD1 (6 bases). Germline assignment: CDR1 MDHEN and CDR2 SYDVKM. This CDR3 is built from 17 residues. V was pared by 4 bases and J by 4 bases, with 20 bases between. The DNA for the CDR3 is TGTGCCAGCAGTTATAGAGTTTCGGGGGCAGGTAATCAGCCCCAGCATTTT. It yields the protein CASSYRVSGAGNQPQHF.

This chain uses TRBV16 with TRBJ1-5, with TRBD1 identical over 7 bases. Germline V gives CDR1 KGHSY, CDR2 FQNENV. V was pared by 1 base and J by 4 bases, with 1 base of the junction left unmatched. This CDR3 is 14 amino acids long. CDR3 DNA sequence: TGTGCCAGCAGCCAATTGGGACAGAATCAGCCCCAGCATTTT. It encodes CASSQLGQNQPQHF.

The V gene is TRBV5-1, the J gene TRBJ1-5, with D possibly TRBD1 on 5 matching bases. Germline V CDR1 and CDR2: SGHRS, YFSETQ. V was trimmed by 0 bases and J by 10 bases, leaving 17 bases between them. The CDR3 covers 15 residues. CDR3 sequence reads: CASSLAGTLDNPQHF. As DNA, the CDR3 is TGCGCCAGCAGCTTGGCAGGGACCCTCGATAACCCCCAGCATTTT.